This T cell receptor beta chain was documented in a study of response to subunit inactivated influenza vaccine. TCRdb re-called the RT-PCR reads with MiXCR, one entry per CDR3 protein. The table includes roughly 670,000 distinct CDR3 sequences, approximately 15% detected once. On this clonotype itself: Its specificity is not known.

Regarding the study as a whole: The authors put forward the suggestion that each seasonal influenza vaccination may bring in only a limited number of new T cells.

The origin of this receptor is a man in his fifties who received an inactivated influenza vaccine. The sample consisted of PBMCs from blood, taken less than 15 days before vaccination.

The CDR3 region has the DNA TGTGCCAGCAGCCCCTCGGGACAGGGGGCATCCTACGAGCAGTACTTC. Translation: CASSPSGQGASYEQYF. The chain is built from TRBV5-6 and TRBJ2-7, with 12 bases matching TRBD1. V gave up 4 bases and J gave up 1 base; unmatched junction bases: 6. Germline V gene sequence: CDR1 SGHDT, CDR2 YYEEEE. CDR3 size: 16 residues.